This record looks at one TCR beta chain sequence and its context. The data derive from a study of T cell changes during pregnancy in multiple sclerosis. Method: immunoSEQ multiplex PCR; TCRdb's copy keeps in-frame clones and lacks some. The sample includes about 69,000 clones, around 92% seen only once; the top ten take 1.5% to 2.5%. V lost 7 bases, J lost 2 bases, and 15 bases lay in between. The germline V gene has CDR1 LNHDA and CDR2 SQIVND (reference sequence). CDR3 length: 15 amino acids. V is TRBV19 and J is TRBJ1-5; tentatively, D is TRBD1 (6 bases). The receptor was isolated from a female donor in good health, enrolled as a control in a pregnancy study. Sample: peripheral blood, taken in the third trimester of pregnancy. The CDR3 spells CASTHSGAGNQPQHF. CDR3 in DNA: TGTGCCAGTACTCACTCAGGGGCCGGCAATCAGCCCCAGCATTTT.